The 30 T cell receptor beta chains below come from one sample, sequenced in a study of Ad26.COV2.S vaccination and SARS-CoV-2 variants. Treatment noted: roughly 19 received Ad26.COV2.S at low or high dose, single or two shots; several received placebo; per-sample allocation not given. Sampling took place 63 days after the first vaccine or placebo injection. Assay used: immunoSEQ multiplex PCR; TCRdb lists only in-frame clones, some missing. The table includes about 350,000 clones, roughly 84% detected once. The material sequenced was peripheral blood, taken in a trial of Ad26.COV2.S vaccine versus placebo. Source of these receptors: a person between 18 and 60 years old who received the Ad26.COV2.S COVID-19 vaccine or a placebo.

The rearrangement joins TRBV5-8 to TRBJ2-3; the D gene is possibly TRBD2 (7 bases). The CDR3 length is 16 residues. V was cut by 0 bases and J by 0 bases, with 11 bases left in between. The germline gives CDR1 SGHTS, CDR2 YDEGEE. The CDR3 DNA reads as TGTGCCAGCAGCTTGGGGGGGGGCGCGAGCACAGATACGCAGTATTTT. Its translation: CASSLGGGASTDTQYF.

This clone was detected only once. The chain couples TRBV7-9 to TRBJ2-7, with D tentatively TRBD1 (6 bases). Looked up from germline, CDR1 is SEHNR and CDR2 is FQNEAQ (reference sequence). The CDR3 extends over 15 amino acids. Trimming shortened V by 6 bases and J by 2 bases, and 17 bases separated the two germline ends. CDR3 amino acids: CASRPQGPVPYEQYF. The CDR3 region has the DNA TGTGCCAGCAGGCCACAGGGCCCCGTTCCCTACGAGCAGTACTTC.

The genes are TRBV7-9 and TRBJ1-5; no definite D call. The V end lost 7 bases, the J end lost 3 bases, and 16 bases lay between the germline ends. The CDR3 has 15 amino acids. Germline values: CDR1 SEHNR, CDR2 FQNEAQ (reference sequence). The CDR3: CASTQETGSNQPQHF. DNA for the CDR3: TGTGCCAGCACTCAGGAGACGGGATCCAATCAGCCCCAGCATTTT.

V is TRBV27 and J is TRBJ2-7; 8 bases are a match to TRBD1. The CDR3 consists of 16 residues. Germline loops: CDR1 MNHEY, CDR2 SMNVEV (reference sequence). V was clipped by 2 bases and J by 3 bases; unmatched bases: 9. CDR3 bases: TGTGCCAGCAGTTTAACGGGTAGACAGGGGAACTACGAGCAGTACTTC. This sequence encodes CASSLTGRQGNYEQYF.

In its sample, this clone was seen a few times. The chain uses TRBV5-6 and TRBJ2-5, with D perhaps given as TRBD1 or TRBD2 (5 bases each). CDR3 length: 14 amino acids. The germline V gene encodes CDR1 SGHDT and CDR2 YYEEEE. The V end lost 0 bases, the J end lost 5 bases, and 11 bases lay between the germline ends. CDR3 residues: CASSLVGREETQYF. The DNA for the CDR3 is TGTGCCAGCAGCTTGGTTGGCAGGGAGGAGACCCAGTACTTC.

The chain combines TRBV7-9 with TRBJ1-1, with D uncertain. Between the trimmed V and J ends, which lost 4 bases and 0 bases, there was a span of 6 bases. CDR3 size: 13 residues. Germline V CDR1 and CDR2: SEHNR, FQNEAQ (reference sequence). The CDR3 loop is CASSSQVNTEAFF. For the CDR3, the DNA is TGTGCCAGCAGCTCACAAGTGAACACTGAAGCTTTCTTT.

The chain employs TRBV7-9 and TRBJ1-1; D is uncertain. Germline V gene lookup returns CDR1 SEHNR and CDR2 FQNEAQ (reference sequence). The CDR3 sequence is 13 residues long. Trimming removed 1 base at V and 1 base at J, with 4 bases between. This CDR3 is CASSLEPNTEAFF. In DNA form, the CDR3 reads TGTGCCAGCAGCTTAGAACCGAACACTGAAGCTTTCTTT.

The chain has TRBV6-7 and TRBJ1-2; the D gene is possibly TRBD1 (5 bases). TRBV6-7 is given ORF status, its function remaining uncertain. Between the trimmed V and J ends, which lost 6 bases and 8 bases, there was a span of 16 bases. This CDR3 is built from 13 residues. The CDR3 reads CASRNYWDLGYTF. CDR3 in DNA: TGTGCCAGCAGGAACTACTGGGACTTAGGCTACACCTTC.

The rearrangement links TRBV6-6 to TRBJ2-2, with D possibly TRBD1 on 5 matching bases. The ends were cut back, 6 bases at V and 1 base at J, with 6 bases in the middle. Looked up from germline, CDR1 is MNHNY and CDR2 is SVGAGI (reference sequence). This CDR3 region has 13 residues. CDR3 sequence: CASRDKNTGELFF. CDR3 bases: TGTGCCAGCAGGGACAAGAACACCGGGGAGCTGTTTTTT.

V gene TRBV11-2 combines with J gene TRBJ1-5; the match to TRBD1 covers 9 bases. Germline CDR1 SGHAT, CDR2 FQNNGV. The CDR3 runs to 15 residues. The J segment lost 4 bases and the V segment lost 4 bases, leaving 5 bases of the junction unmatched. The CDR3 protein is CASSSGTGRNQPQHF. DNA of the CDR3: TGTGCCAGCAGCTCCGGGACAGGGCGTAATCAGCCCCAGCATTTT.

The chain uses TRBV9 and TRBJ2-3, with a weak D call TRBD1 (6 bases). This CDR3 is built from 16 residues. Deletions cut 2 bases from V and 0 bases from J, with 13 bases between. The germline V gene has CDR1 SGDLS and CDR2 YYNGEE. CDR3 residues: CASSVGAGSSTDTQYF. CDR3 in DNA: TGTGCCAGCAGCGTGGGGGCAGGGTCTAGCACAGATACGCAGTATTTT.

This clone has a single count. DNA of the CDR3: TGTGCCAGCAGCTTGGCGGCCTCTGGGGCCAACGTCCTGACTTTC. It codes for CASSLAASGANVLTF. The J gene is TRBJ2-6, the V gene TRBV5-5, with D unclear. Between the trimmed V and J ends, which lost 0 bases and 0 bases, there was a span of 4 bases. There are 15 residues in the CDR3. CDR1 and CDR2 from the germline V gene are SGHKS and YYEKEE (reference sequence). The full variable domain, rest sourced from reference TRBV5-5 and TRBJ2-6, is DAGVTQSPTHLIKTRGQQVTLRCSPISGHKSVSWYQQVLGQGPQFIFQYYEKEERGRGNFPDRFSARQFPNYSSELNVNALLLGDSALYLCASSLAASGANVLTFGAGSRLTVL.

The chain combines TRBV3-1 (or the pseudogene TRBV3-2) with TRBJ1-1; D unclear. V gave up 3 bases and J gave up 6 bases, with 8 bases separating them. The CDR3 extends over 12 amino acids. The germline gives CDR1 LGHDT, CDR2 YNNKEL (reference sequence). The CDR3 spells CASSQVSAEAFF. The CDR3 DNA follows: TGTGCCAGCAGCCAGGTGTCAGCTGAAGCTTTCTTT.

The V call is TRBV5-1, the J call TRBJ2-7; tentatively, D is TRBD1 (6 bases). This CDR3 is built from 14 residues. V shed 2 bases and J shed 3 bases, with 12 bases lying between them. Germline CDR1 and CDR2: SGHRS and YFSETQ. CDR3 DNA sequence: TGCGCCAGCAGCTTAGAGGGGGAATTCTACGAGCAGTACTTC. Protein product: CASSLEGEFYEQYF. The full variable domain, in which reference TRBV5-1 and TRBJ2-7 provide the parts outside the CDR3, is KAGVTQTPRYLIKTRGQQVTLSCSPISGHRSVSWYQQTPGQGLQFLFEYFSETQRNKGNFPGRFSGRQFSNSRSEMNVSTLELGDSALYLCASSLEGEFYEQYFGPGTRLTVT.

The V gene is TRBV14, the J gene TRBJ2-3; D may be TRBD1 (5 bases). The CDR3 is 18 residues long. Germline V gene sequence: CDR1 SGHDN, CDR2 FVKESK. The V and J ends lost 4 bases and 2 bases respectively, with 22 bases between them. CDR3 sequence (DNA): TGTGCCAGCAGCCTCCTCAGAGGTAAAGGGGCCAACACAGATACGCAGTATTTT. Its protein is CASSLLRGKGANTDTQYF.

This clone has a handful of counts. The rearrangement uses TRBV6-5 and TRBJ1-5; weak D call: TRBD1 (6 bases). The CDR3 is 13 amino acids. With 6 bases removed from V and 4 bases from J, the gap between germline ends came to 10 bases. Germline values: CDR1 MNHEY, CDR2 SVGAGI. The CDR3 DNA is TGTGCCAGCAGCCCAACAGGGAATCAGCCCCAGCATTTT. Translated: CASSPTGNQPQHF.

J is TRBJ2-5 and V is TRBV10-3; D is ambiguous. The CDR3 contains 13 residues. Germline V gene data show CDR1 as ENHRY and CDR2 as SYGVKD. The V end was cut by 7 bases, the J end by 5 bases, with 14 bases between. The CDR3 region has the DNA TGTGCCATCACTCCGGGCCCCGGGGAGACCCAGTACTTC. Translation gives CAITPGPGETQYF.

This chain connects TRBV19 to TRBJ1-1, with D tentatively TRBD1 (6 bases). The CDR3 sequence is 15 residues long. Trimming cost V 2 bases and J 4 bases, with 14 bases left between them. Germline assignment: CDR1 LNHDA and CDR2 SQIVND (reference sequence). The CDR3 protein is CASSIMTRGTTEAFF. The CDR3 DNA reads as TGTGCCAGTAGTATAATGACGAGGGGGACCACTGAAGCTTTCTTT.

The rearrangement uses TRBV4-1 and TRBJ2-1; D gene ambiguous. The CDR3 spans 13 residues. Germline V gene sequence: CDR1 MGHRA, CDR2 YSYEKL. V shed 0 bases and J shed 7 bases, with 7 bases lying between them. The CDR3 loop is CASSQDLGNEQFF. CDR3 coding DNA: TGCGCCAGCAGCCAAGATTTGGGGAATGAGCAGTTCTTC.

The V gene is TRBV6-5, the J gene TRBJ2-3; D gene unclear. Trimming removed 6 bases from V and 1 base from J, with 14 bases in between. The CDR3 is 15 residues long. Germline V CDR1 and CDR2: MNHEY, SVGAGI. This CDR3 is CASRRTALGTDTQYF. The CDR3, as DNA: TGTGCCAGCAGAAGAACAGCATTGGGCACAGATACGCAGTATTTT.

The chain links TRBV25-1 to TRBJ2-7; D perhaps matches TRBD1 (6 bases). Trimming pared 1 base from V and 6 bases from J, leaving 13 bases between. The CDR3 sequence is 14 residues long. Germline CDR1 MGHDK, CDR2 SYGVNS. CDR3 sequence reads: CASSEFTGSTEQYF. The CDR3 DNA reads TGTGCCAGCAGTGAATTTACAGGGTCCACCGAGCAGTACTTC.

The chain couples TRBV10-1 to TRBJ2-7; possibly TRBD1 for D (6 bases). CDR3 length: 17 residues. CDR1 and CDR2 (germline): WNHNN, SYGVQD (reference sequence). Trimming stripped 0 bases from V and 2 bases from J, with 17 bases between. The CDR3 loop reads CASSESSGTLPPYEQYF. In DNA form, the CDR3 reads TGCGCCAGCAGTGAGTCGTCCGGGACATTGCCCCCCTACGAGCAGTACTTC.

The chain employs TRBV7-9 and TRBJ2-3; 8 bases align to TRBD2. The CDR3 has 15 amino acids. V shed 4 bases, J shed 2 bases, and the junction held 5 bases outside the gene matches. The germline CDR1 and CDR2 sequences are SEHNR and FQNEAQ (reference sequence). CDR3 protein: CASSSYSGATDTQYF. The CDR3, as DNA: TGTGCCAGCAGCTCGTATAGCGGGGCCACAGATACGCAGTATTTT.

The chain is built from TRBV7-2 and TRBJ2-3, with 7 bases fitting TRBD2. The CDR3 spans 16 residues. V was clipped by 1 base and J by 4 bases; unmatched bases: 8. Looked up from germline, CDR1 is SGHTA and CDR2 is FQGNSA. CDR3 DNA sequence: TGTGCCAGCAGCTTAGAGGGCGGGAGTGGGGCAGATACGCAGTATTTT. It translates to CASSLEGGSGADTQYF. The complete variable domain, with remaining parts taken from reference TRBV7-2 and TRBJ2-3, reads GAGVSQSPSNKVTEKGKDVELRCDPISGHTALYWYRQSLGQGLEFLIYFQGNSAPDKSGLPSDRFSAERTGGSVSTLTIQRTQQEDSAVYLCASSLEGGSGADTQYFGPGTRLTVL.

The rearrangement links TRBV5-1 to TRBJ2-5; D may be TRBD1 (6 bases). Germline V gene data show CDR1 as SGHRS and CDR2 as YFSETQ. V dropped 2 bases and J dropped 1 base, with 9 bases sitting between them. The CDR3 totals 14 residues. The CDR3 protein is CASSFDRSQETQYF. The CDR3 bases are TGCGCCAGCAGCTTCGACAGGAGCCAAGAGACCCAGTACTTC.

The V and J genes are TRBV6-4 and TRBJ1-4; 9 nucleotides match TRBD1. V was pared by 2 bases and J by 8 bases, with 18 bases of the junction left unmatched. Germline CDR1 and CDR2: MRHNA and SNTAGT. The CDR3 loop spans 19 amino acids. The CDR3 region is CASSDTGTGKAEVNEKLFF. The CDR3 nucleotides read TGTGCCAGCAGTGACACCGGGACAGGGAAGGCAGAAGTGAACGAAAAACTGTTTTTT.

This chain links TRBV6-5 with TRBJ2-7, with 7 positions matching TRBD1. This CDR3 is 16 amino acids long. V was clipped by 0 bases and J by 3 bases; unmatched bases: 8. Per germline, CDR1 MNHEY and CDR2 SVGAGI. CDR3 DNA sequence: TGTGCCAGCAGTTACTCGACCCCGGGACAGTTCTACGAGCAGTACTTC. Its protein is CASSYSTPGQFYEQYF.

The chain joins TRBV11-3 to TRBJ2-3, with D possibly matching TRBD2 (5 bases). CDR3 size: 14 residues. Germline CDR1 reads SGHNT; CDR2 reads YENEEA. The V end was cut by 4 bases, the J end by 2 bases, with 10 bases between. DNA of the CDR3: TGTGCCAGCAGCTCCCACGGGGTCACAGATACGCAGTATTTT. It translates to CASSSHGVTDTQYF.

CDR3 residues: CASSFLASTDTQYF. CDR3 coding DNA: TGTGCCAGCAGCTTCCTCGCTAGCACAGATACGCAGTATTTT. The J gene is TRBJ2-3, the V gene TRBV5-4; D is undetermined. The CDR3 is made up of 14 amino acids. The V end was cut by 2 bases, the J end by 0 bases, with 7 bases between. CDR1 and CDR2 (germline): SGHNT, YYREEE (reference sequence).

This clone showed up just once. The V call is TRBV7-2, the J call TRBJ1-4; D unresolved. CDR3 length: 15 amino acids. Germline CDR1 is SGHTA and CDR2 is FQGNSA. V was shortened by 5 bases and J by 5 bases, with 15 bases between the two germline ends. The CDR3: CASSPKGFRNEKLFF. The DNA of the CDR3 is TGTGCCAGCAGCCCGAAGGGCTTCCGGAATGAAAAACTGTTTTTT. Looking up the rest from reference TRBV7-2 and TRBJ1-4 gives the full variable domain: GAGVSQSPSNKVTEKGKDVELRCDPISGHTALYWYRQSLGQGLEFLIYFQGNSAPDKSGLPSDRFSAERTGGSVSTLTIQRTQQEDSAVYLCASSPKGFRNEKLFFGSGTQLSVL.